The source of this T cell receptor beta chain is a study of cytomegalovirus exposure and HLA in healthy donors. Notes on the study in general: Later on, a genetic analysis was performed. It linked a missense variant in DCLRE1C with V- and J-gene trimming of TCR beta. TRBV6-2, TRBV6-3 and some other V segments were unresolvable in 87-base-pair reads. According to the study, around 180 TCR beta chains were cytomegalovirus-associated. High specificity and sensitivity for cytomegalovirus status were reported for the classifier.

The PCR was carried out with 60 Vbeta primers and 13 Jbeta primers. Clones were sequenced by immunoSEQ multiplex PCR, and TCRdb holds only the in-frame ones, with some missing. The sample contains roughly 120,000 clones, 65% to 90% of which appear only once. Germline lookup yields CDR1 SGHNT and CDR2 YENEEA. The length of the CDR3 is 15 residues. On this clone itself: The antigen is not known.

Input material: PBMCs. V is TRBV11-3 and J is TRBJ2-5; 11 bases map to TRBD1. The DNA matches TRBJ2-7 better at its end, which makes the J call doubtful. The clonotype was recovered from a male donor in good health and CMV-seropositive. The CDR3 protein is CASSSGTGGADEQYF. The CDR3 nucleotides are TGTGCCAGCAGCTCGGGGACAGGGGGAGCAGACGAGCAGTACTTC.